Presented here are 17 T cell receptor beta chains from one specimen sequenced in a study of blood T cell repertoires in COVID-19. Assay: immunoSEQ multiplex PCR; the TCRdb copy retains only in-frame clones and omits some. The sample has about 250,000 clones; about 85% are singletons. Sample: peripheral blood. The receptors come from a woman in her fifties or sixties with active or convalescent COVID-19.

This clone has a single count. The V and J genes are TRBV24-1 and TRBJ1-5; 8 nucleotides align to TRBD1. The CDR3 runs to 13 residues. With 9 bases clipped from V and 5 bases from J, the junction kept 5 bases outside the gene matches. Germline values: CDR1 KGHDR, CDR2 SFDVKD. DNA for the CDR3: TGTGCCACCCAGGACAGGGCGGATCAGCCCCAGCATTTT. Translation: CATQDRADQPQHF.

J is TRBJ2-3 and V is TRBV7-9; unclear D gene. The V gene's germline CDR1 is SEHNR and CDR2 FQNEAQ (reference sequence). Trimming cost V 1 base and J 0 bases, with 14 bases left between them. The CDR3 is made up of 17 amino acids. CDR3 sequence reads: CASSLGFWQASTDTQYF. Written as DNA, the CDR3 is TGTGCCAGCAGCTTAGGATTCTGGCAGGCGAGCACAGATACGCAGTATTTT.

V and J are TRBV12-3 or TRBV12-4 and TRBJ2-2; no firm D call. Trimming cost V 2 bases and J 3 bases, with 4 bases left between them. The CDR3 is 13 residues long. The chain's CDR3 is CASSLRDTGELFF. DNA of the CDR3: TGTGCCAGCAGTTTACGTGACACCGGGGAGCTGTTTTTT.

The chain combines TRBV5-6 with TRBJ1-1; possibly TRBD1 for D (6 bases). The germline CDR1 and CDR2 sequences are SGHDT and YYEEEE. The ends were cut back, 4 bases at V and 1 base at J, with 11 bases in the middle. The CDR3 is 14 amino acids. In DNA, the CDR3 is TGTGCCAGCAGCAAACAGGGAAGGAACACTGAAGCTTTCTTT. This translates into CASSKQGRNTEAFF.

This clone appeared a single time. The V call is TRBV27, the J call TRBJ2-5, with a possible D match to TRBD1 (6 bases). With 6 bases removed from V and 1 base from J, the gap between germline ends came to 21 bases. This CDR3 is 17 amino acids long. The germline V gene has CDR1 MNHEY and CDR2 SMNVEV (reference sequence). The CDR3 DNA reads TGTGCCAGCAGACTTTTCGGTGTGGGGGCTCTCCAAGAGACCCAGTACTTC. As protein: CASRLFGVGALQETQYF.

The chain combines TRBV2 with TRBJ2-7; D ambiguous. The V gene's germline CDR1 is SNHLY and CDR2 FYNNEI. The CDR3 has 13 residues. Trimming pared 2 bases from V and 7 bases from J, leaving 12 bases between. CDR3 sequence reads: CASSEPFRIEQYF. The CDR3 DNA sequence: TGTGCCAGCAGTGAACCTTTCAGGATAGAGCAGTACTTC. Based on the CDR3 plus reference TRBV2 and TRBJ2-7, the full variable domain is EPEVTQTPSHQVTQMGQEVILRCVPISNHLYFYWYRQILGQKVEFLVSFYNNEISEKSEIFDDQFSVERPDGSNFTLKIRSTKLEDSAMYFCASSEPFRIEQYFGPGTRLTVT.

The chain is built from TRBV7-6 and TRBJ2-1, with 10 bases matching TRBD2. J lost 5 bases, V lost 1 base, and 2 bases had no gene match. CDR1 is SGHVS and CDR2 is FNYEAQ in the germline V gene. The CDR3 totals 15 residues. The CDR3 DNA follows: TGTGCCAGCAGCTTAGAACTAGCGGGAAACAATGAGCAGTTCTTC. Its protein product is CASSLELAGNNEQFF. Using reference TRBV7-6 and TRBJ2-1 for the parts outside the CDR3, the full variable domain is GAGVSQSPRYKVTKRGQDVALRCDPISGHVSLYWYRQALGQGPEFLTYFNYEAQQDKSGLPNDRFSAERPEGSISTLTIQRTEQRDSAMYRCASSLELAGNNEQFFGPGTRLTVL.

As for this clone: The junction and the germline gene differ at one end; a read error may be behind it. V gene TRBV4-2 combines with J gene TRBJ2-3; 14 positions agree with TRBD2. Germline CDR1 LGHNA, CDR2 YNFKEQ. The CDR3 covers 14 residues. This chain's CDR3 is CASSQDFGTSGSHF. CDR3 DNA sequence: TGTGCCAGCAGCCAAGATTTTGGGACTAGCGGGAGTCATTTT.

In regard to this clone: The sample contains more than one DNA sequence encoding this CDR3. The chain links TRBV3-1 (or the pseudogene TRBV3-2) to TRBJ1-1; D gene ambiguous. Trimming shortened V by 0 bases and J by 6 bases, and 8 bases separated the two germline ends. Germline V gene data show CDR1 as LGHDT and CDR2 as YNNKEL (reference sequence). The CDR3 is made up of 13 amino acids. This CDR3 is CASSQEPGSEAFF. DNA of the CDR3: TGTGCCAGCAGCCAAGAACCCGGGTCTGAAGCTTTCTTT.

The rearrangement uses TRBV3-1 (or the pseudogene TRBV3-2) and TRBJ1-4; maybe TRBD1 (6 bases). V lost 0 bases to trimming and J lost 7 bases, with 15 bases between them. The CDR3 extends over 16 amino acids. The germline CDR1 and CDR2 sequences are LGHDT and YNNKEL (reference sequence). The CDR3 is CASSQEGGGWSEKLFF. DNA for the CDR3: TGTGCCAGCAGCCAAGAAGGGGGAGGGTGGAGTGAAAAACTGTTTTTT.

The CDR3 nucleotides read TGTGCCAGCAGTACAAACAGGAGCGCCGTACCCCCGGAGCTGTTTTTT. It is translated as CASSTNRSAVPPELFF. The chain carries TRBV28 and TRBJ2-2; D might be TRBD1 (5 bases). The CDR3 spans 16 residues. CDR1 MDHEN and CDR2 SYDVKM come from the germline V gene. V lost 5 bases to trimming and J lost 10 bases, with 23 bases between them.

The chain has TRBV18 and TRBJ2-1; D uncertain. CDR3 length: 17 residues. Germline CDR1 and CDR2: KGHSH and LQKENI. Between the trimmed V and J ends, which lost 1 base and 0 bases, there was a span of 13 bases. In nucleotides, the CDR3 is TGTGCCAGCTCACCACTGTCAGCGTTTAGCTCCTACAATGAGCAGTTCTTC. It specifies CASSPLSAFSSYNEQFF.

The chain employs TRBV6-9 and TRBJ2-7; no reliable D call. Trimming shortened V by 8 bases and J by 7 bases, and 9 bases separated the two germline ends. CDR3 length: 10 amino acids. The germline CDR1 and CDR2 sequences are MNHGY and SVAAGI. The CDR3 nucleotides read TGTGCCAGCGCCGTCCGGGAGCAGTACGTC. This encodes CASAVREQYV.

The chain is built from TRBV14 and TRBJ1-2, with 7 bases fitting TRBD1. Germline V gene lookup returns CDR1 SGHDN and CDR2 FVKESK. The CDR3 totals 14 residues. V gave up 3 bases and J gave up 3 bases; unmatched junction bases: 4. CDR3 bases: TGTGCCAGCAGCCATGCAGGGGGAGACTATGGCTACACCTTC. This codes for CASSHAGGDYGYTF.

This chain joins TRBV12-3 or TRBV12-4 and TRBJ2-5; no clear D gene. V was shortened by 3 bases and J by 2 bases, with 7 bases between the two germline ends. This CDR3 has 13 amino acids. CDR3 in amino acids: CASSFGLQETQYF. The DNA for the CDR3 is TGTGCCAGCAGTTTTGGGCTTCAAGAGACCCAGTACTTC.

This clone was counted a few times. The chain uses TRBV7-6 and TRBJ2-1; a possible D gene is TRBD1 (5 bases). Trimming stripped 2 bases from V and 5 bases from J, with 16 bases between. This CDR3 spans 16 amino acids. Germline lookup yields CDR1 SGHVS and CDR2 FNYEAQ. In DNA, the CDR3 is TGTGCCAGCAGCTTACAGGGAAACTTTCCAAACAATGAGCAGTTCTTC. Its translation: CASSLQGNFPNNEQFF.

The V call is TRBV27, the J call TRBJ1-1; tentative D call: TRBD1 (5 bases). The CDR3 runs to 14 residues. V was pared by 3 bases and J by 1 base, with 9 bases between. Germline lookup yields CDR1 MNHEY and CDR2 SMNVEV (reference sequence). CDR3 residues: CASSFGGGNTEAFF. In nucleotides, the CDR3 is TGTGCCAGCAGTTTCGGGGGAGGGAACACTGAAGCTTTCTTT.